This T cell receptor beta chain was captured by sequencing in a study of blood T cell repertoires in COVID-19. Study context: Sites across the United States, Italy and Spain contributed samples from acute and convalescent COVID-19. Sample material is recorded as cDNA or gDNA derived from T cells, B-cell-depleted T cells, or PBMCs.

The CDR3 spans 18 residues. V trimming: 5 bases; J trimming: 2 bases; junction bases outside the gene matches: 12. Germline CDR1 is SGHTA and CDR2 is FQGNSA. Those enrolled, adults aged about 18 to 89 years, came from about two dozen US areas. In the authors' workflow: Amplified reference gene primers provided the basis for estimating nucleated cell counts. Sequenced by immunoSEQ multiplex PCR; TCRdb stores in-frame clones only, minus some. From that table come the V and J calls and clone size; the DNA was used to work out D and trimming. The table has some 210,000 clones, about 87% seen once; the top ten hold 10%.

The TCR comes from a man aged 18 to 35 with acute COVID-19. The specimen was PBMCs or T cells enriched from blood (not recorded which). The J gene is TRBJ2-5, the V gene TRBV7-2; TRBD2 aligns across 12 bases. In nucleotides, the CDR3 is TGTGCCAGCAGCCGCCGATCTAGCGGGAGGGCAGGGCAAGAGACCCAGTACTTC. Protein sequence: CASSRRSSGRAGQETQYF.